These 21 T cell receptor beta chains originate from one sample sequenced in a study of T-cell reconstitution after alpha-beta-depleted transplantation in children. Unique molecular identifiers were built into the TCRbeta library. MiXCR, applied by TCRdb to the PCR reads, yields one record per CDR3 protein. This sample has 450,000 to 500,000 distinct CDR3 sequences; under 15% occur once, and the top ten carry more than 5.5%. Sequences were derived from PBMCs from the stem cell graft donor, sampled from the stem cell graft. Every receptor here comes from a human donor who donated a stem cell graft to a child with combined immunodeficiency.

This clonotype appeared a few times. Relative to the germline gene, one junction end is altered; a read error may explain this. V and J are TRBV7-2 and TRBJ2-2; D gene uncertain. CDR1 SGHTA and CDR2 FQGNSA come from the germline V gene. The CDR3 has 16 residues. CDR3 loop: CASSLAPGPNTGELFF. The CDR3 DNA reads as TGTGCCAGCAGCTTAGCGCCGGGCCCGAATACCGGGGAGCTGTTTTTT.

This clonotype was counted between two and nine times. The chain couples TRBV5-1 to TRBJ2-1; D might be TRBD1 (6 bases). The CDR3 contains 15 residues. The germline gives CDR1 SGHRS, CDR2 YFSETQ. V was pared by 5 bases and J by 0 bases, with 12 bases between. CDR3 loop: CASRPTGSSYNEQFF. In nucleotides, the CDR3 is TGCGCCAGCAGACCCACAGGGAGCTCCTACAATGAGCAGTTCTTC.

This clonotype was detected only a few times. The chain couples TRBV29-1 to TRBJ1-1; D is unresolved. There are 12 residues in the CDR3. Trimming removed 4 bases from V and 1 base from J, with 7 bases in between. CDR1 SQVTM and CDR2 ANQGSEA come from the germline V gene. The DNA of the CDR3 is TGCAGCGTTGGTTCATCGAACACTGAAGCTTTCTTT. Translation: CSVGSSNTEAFF.

This clonotype occurred a few times. V and J are TRBV4-3 and TRBJ2-3, with 8 positions matching TRBD2. This CDR3 is built from 15 residues. The V gene's germline CDR1 is LGHNA and CDR2 YSLEER. Trimming removed 5 bases from V and 0 bases from J; junction bases left unmatched: 4. The CDR3 loop is CASSYGRASTDTQYF. The CDR3, as DNA: TGCGCCAGCAGCTACGGGAGGGCTAGCACAGATACGCAGTATTTT.

This clonotype was detected a few times. The chain combines TRBV7-9 with TRBJ2-1; 9 nucleotides match TRBD2. This CDR3 has 17 amino acids. V lost 1 base, J lost 4 bases, and 8 bases stayed unmatched. The germline gives CDR1 SEHNR, CDR2 FQNEAQ (reference sequence). The CDR3, as DNA: TGTGCCAGCAGCTTAGATACCCTAGCGGGAAGGTACAATGAGCAGTTCTTC. It specifies CASSLDTLAGRYNEQFF. The full variable domain, its missing parts supplied by reference TRBV7-9 and TRBJ2-1, is DTGVSQNPRHKITKRGQNVTFRCDPISEHNRLYWYRQTLGQGPEFLTYFQNEAQLEKSRLLSDRFSAERPKGSFSTLEIQRTEQGDSAMYLCASSLDTLAGRYNEQFFGPGTRLTVL.

V gene TRBV10-3 combines with J gene TRBJ2-7; a weak D match, TRBD2 (5 bases). Germline-derived CDR1 and CDR2 are ENHRY and SYGVKD. The CDR3 is made up of 11 amino acids. V lost 8 bases and J 12 bases, leaving 17 bases between the germline ends. The CDR3 region has the DNA TGTGCCATCGGCAGGACTGCAGCGGCGTACTTC. The encoded protein is CAIGRTAAAYF.

The table lists this clonotype with many counts. This chain links TRBV5-1 with TRBJ2-3; 8 bases map to TRBD1. With 0 bases clipped from V and 6 bases from J, the junction kept 9 bases outside the gene matches. Germline CDR1 SGHRS, CDR2 YFSETQ. The CDR3 runs 16 residues. The CDR3 bases are TGCGCCAGCAGCTTGGGGGCCCGGGACAGGAGGGATACGCAGTATTTT. It is translated as CASSLGARDRRDTQYF.

The chain is built from TRBV29-1 and TRBJ2-7; 9 bases are shared with TRBD1. V lost 7 bases, J lost 6 bases, and 10 bases stayed unmatched. CDR3 size: 13 residues. CDR1 SQVTM and CDR2 ANQGSEA come from the germline V gene. CDR3: CSGGTVGQGEQYF. CDR3 coding DNA: TGCAGCGGAGGGACAGTGGGACAGGGCGAGCAGTACTTC.

The chain recombines TRBV15 with TRBJ1-2, with D unresolved. This CDR3 contains 14 residues. V lost 3 bases, J lost 3 bases, and 11 bases lay in between. Germline values: CDR1 LNHNV, CDR2 YYDKDF (reference sequence). The CDR3 region is CATSRDVGHYGYTF. The CDR3 DNA follows: TGTGCCACCAGCAGGGACGTAGGGCACTATGGCTACACCTTC.

In its sample, this clonotype was seen a few times. DNA for the CDR3: TGTGCCAGCAGTTACTCGGTCCAGGGGCTATATGGCTACACCTTC. The encoded protein is CASSYSVQGLYGYTF. V is TRBV6-5 and J is TRBJ1-2; tentative D call: TRBD1 (6 bases). The ends were cut back, 0 bases at V and 5 bases at J, with 13 bases in the middle. CDR1 and CDR2 from the germline V gene are MNHEY and SVGAGI. This CDR3 contains 15 residues.

This clonotype turned up a few times. CDR3 sequence (DNA): TGCGCCAGCAGCGTCGCCCCCCACAGGGTAGGGTCCTACGAGCAGTACTTC. Encoded protein: CASSVAPHRVGSYEQYF. J is TRBJ2-7 and V is TRBV4-3; possible D gene TRBD1, 6 bases. The CDR3 extends over 17 amino acids. CDR1 LGHNA and CDR2 YSLEER come from the germline V gene. V was shortened by 5 bases and J by 1 base, with 21 bases between the two germline ends.

This clonotype appeared a few times. The chain is built from TRBV4-1 and TRBJ2-2; maybe TRBD2 (6 bases). This CDR3 is 17 amino acids long. Trimming stripped 5 bases from V and 0 bases from J, with 16 bases between. From germline, CDR1 is MGHRA and CDR2 YSYEKL. The CDR3 is CASSGLVAGPNTGELFF. The CDR3 DNA reads TGCGCCAGCAGCGGGCTTGTGGCGGGACCGAACACCGGGGAGCTGTTTTTT.

This clonotype was observed many times. This sequence joins TRBV6-4 and TRBJ2-3; 11 bases fit TRBD2. Per germline, CDR1 MRHNA and CDR2 SNTAGT. The junction had 4 bases not matched to a gene; V was cut back by 5 bases and J by 3 bases. The CDR3 spans 15 residues. Here the CDR3 reads CASSPRTSGTDTQYF. CDR3 coding DNA: TGTGCCAGCAGTCCTCGGACTAGCGGGACAGATACGCAGTATTTT.

In its sample, this clonotype was seen many times. The chain couples TRBV28 to TRBJ2-7; 10 bases line up with TRBD1. Unmatched junction bases numbered 4, after V lost 5 bases and J lost 3 bases. Germline loops: CDR1 MDHEN, CDR2 SYDVKM. This CDR3 region has 14 residues. Here the CDR3 DNA reads TGTGCCAGCAGTCCCTGGGACAGGGGCTACGAGCAGTACTTC. Its translation is CASSPWDRGYEQYF.

This clonotype was recorded many times. The rearrangement links TRBV10-3 to TRBJ2-7; 8 bases agree with TRBD1. This CDR3 has 14 residues. Germline V gives CDR1 ENHRY, CDR2 SYGVKD. Trimming at V came to 5 bases and at J to 0 bases, leaving 3 bases not matched to a gene. CDR3 loop: CAISQTGASYEQYF. The CDR3, as DNA: TGTGCCATCAGTCAGACAGGGGCCTCCTACGAGCAGTACTTC.

This chain links TRBV2 with TRBJ2-1, with TRBD2 matching 10 bases. Germline CDR1 SNHLY, CDR2 FYNNEI. V dropped 11 bases and J dropped 9; count of bases not matched to a gene: 10. The CDR3 runs 13 residues. The CDR3 reads CAVLAGTWGEQFF. CDR3 sequence (DNA): TGTGCCGTACTAGCGGGGACCTGGGGTGAGCAGTTCTTC.

This clonotype was seen at least ten times. This sequence joins TRBV18 and TRBJ2-1, with 10 nucleotides matching TRBD2. This CDR3 is built from 15 residues. Germline CDR1 reads KGHSH; CDR2 reads LQKENI. V gave up 4 bases and J gave up 10 bases; unmatched junction bases: 10. The CDR3, as DNA: TGTGCCAGCTCACTCGAGCGGGGGGGCCTAGGAGAGCAGTTCTTC. The encoded protein is CASSLERGGLGEQFF.

This clonotype has ten or more counts. The chain couples TRBV29-1 to TRBJ1-5; TRBD1 aligns across 7 bases. This CDR3 comprises 15 residues. Germline CDR1 and CDR2: SQVTM and ANQGSEA. The J segment lost 2 bases and the V segment lost 6 bases, leaving 10 bases of the junction unmatched. The CDR3 sequence: CSVADRAEGNQPQHF. For the CDR3, the DNA is TGCAGCGTGGCCGACAGGGCCGAGGGCAATCAGCCCCAGCATTTT.

This clonotype turned up a few times. This sequence joins TRBV7-6 and TRBJ2-1; 9 nucleotides agree with TRBD1. V lost 5 bases to trimming and J lost 7 bases; unmatched junction nucleotides: 15. The CDR3 contains 17 residues. Germline CDR1 SGHVS, CDR2 FNYEAQ. CDR3 sequence reads: CASSHGRGTGKNNEQFF. The CDR3, as DNA: TGTGCCAGCAGCCATGGCCGCGGGACAGGGAAAAATAATGAGCAGTTCTTC.

This clonotype has ten or more counts. The chain is built from TRBV29-1 and TRBJ2-5; 7 bases are shared with TRBD1. The germline V gene encodes CDR1 SQVTM and CDR2 ANQGSEA. The CDR3 runs 12 residues. Trimming removed 7 bases from V and 6 bases from J; junction bases left unmatched: 8. The CDR3 spells CSAEQGLKTQYF. CDR3 DNA: TGCAGCGCCGAACAGGGGCTGAAGACCCAGTACTTC.

This rearrangement joins TRBV7-3 to TRBJ2-1, with D possibly being TRBD1 (6 bases). Germline assignment: CDR1 SGHTA and CDR2 FQGTGA. V lost 2 bases, J lost 10 bases, and 15 bases lay in between. This CDR3 region has 14 residues. CDR3 residues: CASSLLGQGREQFF. Written as DNA, the CDR3 is TGTGCCAGCAGCTTACTTGGCCAGGGGCGGGAGCAGTTCTTC.